This T cell receptor (beta chain) emerged from a study of T cells in Graves' hyperthyroidism and ophthalmopathy (dated by TCRdb to the late 2010s). Context from the whole study: Peripheral blood was collected at initial diagnosis, before any treatment. An independent validation cohort of under 20 hyperthyroidism patients and about 15 patients who later progressed to ophthalmopathy tested prospective prediction of ophthalmopathy. After sampling, hyperthyroidism patients received methimazole starting at 30 mg daily, and ophthalmopathy patients received high-dose intravenous methylprednisolone. To identify distinguishing TCR V-J signatures, a discovery cohort of about a hundred patients was used, comprising 40 to 45 with Graves' ophthalmopathy and around 57 with stable Graves' hyperthyroidism. In six Graves' hyperthyroidism patients, the study also compared T-cell repertoires from thyroid tissue with T-cell repertoires from blood. The roughly 100 discovery patients were divided at random into training and test sets in a 7:3 ratio. The paper reports TCR Vbeta CDR3 sequencing of roughly 140 peripheral blood samples: approximately 41 ophthalmopathy, roughly 80 hyperthyroidism and around 17 progressor patients.

The sample holds a few counts of this clonotype. This clone's antigen is unknown. Nothing much larger sits one base from this clone, and base qualities are not available. Trimming takes 5 bases off V and 1 base off J; junction bases not matched to a gene: 16. The germline V gene provides CDR1 MNHEY and CDR2 SVGAGI. The CDR3 holds 20 amino acids from the cysteine to the phenylalanine. The CDR3 DNA has 60 bases and is translated from base 1. Stable Graves' hyperthyroidism was defined as the absence of progression to ophthalmopathy over 18 months of follow-up. Hyperthyroidism patients were aged 18 to 65 years and newly diagnosed, with disease duration of less than 2 months. The study excluded patients with uncontrolled infections, other autoimmune diseases, pregnancy or lactation. Diagnoses were based on clinical symptoms, serum thyroxine and TRAb, thyroid ultrasound and orbital computed tomography. PBMCs were isolated from 7.5 to 10 ml of fresh peripheral blood by Ficoll-Paque density gradient centrifugation. Total RNA was extracted with Trizol reagent, and quality was checked on an Agilent 2100 Bioanalyzer.

The TCR beta CDR3 regions were amplified from RNA transcripts. The first round of RT-PCR for the TCR CDR3 was performed with the HTBI primer set and the Qiagen OneStep RT-PCR kit. A second multiplex PCR round built the libraries, followed by size selection and purification. Libraries were sequenced paired-end with 100 bp reads on an Illumina HiSeq2000. Per the source publication's procedure: SOAPnuke was used to process the raw data, removing reads that contained adapters or uncalled bases, had a mean Phred below 15, or lacked an exact match to the constant primer or identifier. High-quality paired reads were merged with COPE v1.2.5, and unique nucleotide sequences were defined as clonotypes. MiTCR v1.1 was used to align clonotypes to the IMGT TRBV, TRBD and TRBJ reference segments. The analysis included only V-J combinations with a frequency above 0.0001, which together covered 99% to 99.2% of the repertoires. A TCS score was defined as the ratio between F50 (clonal expansion) and ExV (chaos), using BLOSUM62-based TCRdist between CDR3 peptides within each V-J. Welch's t-statistics and random forest reduced 500 to 650 V-J features to 13, which were used in a naive Bayes classifier (R e1071). Thyroid-blood repertoire similarity was quantified with the Morisita-Horn index. TCRdb reworked the public reads: Q25 trimming with fastp, MiXCR clone assembly, productive beta chains retained. Each entry is one CDR3 protein sequence, shown with its most common DNA and genes. For this entry, the V and J calls and clone size follow TCRdb and not the study's own pipeline. The sample table holds nearly 750,000 distinct CDR3 sequences, of which roughly a third were seen once. The biggest ten clones account for more than 25% of the sample.

Study-level results and caveats: Most expanded thyroid clonotypes (frequency above 0.001) were also found in blood, which suggests that blood repertoires may mirror thyroid immune responses. In validation, the model predicted progression to ophthalmopathy a median of 6.5 months before onset, with about 64% sensitivity and about 75% specificity. A 13 V-J signature model separated ophthalmopathy from stable hyperthyroidism, with about 90% sensitivity and approximately 81% specificity in cross-validation and 80%/75% in testing. Sample size was not statistically predetermined, and blinding of investigators to group allocation was not performed.

Sequenced input: blood. Here the chain combines TRBV6-5 and TRBJ1-6, with 8 junctional bases fitting TRBD1. This TCR was recovered from a woman aged 40 to 55 with Graves' hyperthyroidism. The CDR3 here reads CASSTNHRTGQVSYNSPLHF. The nucleotides are TGTGCCAGCAGTACCAACCACCGGACAGGGCAAGTGTCCTATAATTCACCCCTCCACTTT.